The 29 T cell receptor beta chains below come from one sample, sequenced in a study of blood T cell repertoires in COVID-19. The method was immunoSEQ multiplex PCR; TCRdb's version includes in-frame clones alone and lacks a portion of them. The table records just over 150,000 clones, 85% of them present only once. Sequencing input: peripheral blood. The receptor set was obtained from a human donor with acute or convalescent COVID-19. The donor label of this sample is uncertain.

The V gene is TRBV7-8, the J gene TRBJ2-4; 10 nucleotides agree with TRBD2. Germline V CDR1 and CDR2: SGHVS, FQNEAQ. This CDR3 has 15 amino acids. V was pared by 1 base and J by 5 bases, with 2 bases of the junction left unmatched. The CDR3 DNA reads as TGTGCCAGCAGCTTAGGGACTAGCGGCCAAAACATTCAGTACTTC. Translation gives CASSLGTSGQNIQYF. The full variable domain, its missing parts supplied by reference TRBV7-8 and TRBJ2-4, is GAGVSQSPRYKVAKRGQDVALRCDPISGHVSLFWYQQALGQGPEFLTYFQNEAQLDKSGLPSDRFFAERPEGSVSTLKIQRTQQEDSAVYLCASSLGTSGQNIQYFGAGTRLSVL.

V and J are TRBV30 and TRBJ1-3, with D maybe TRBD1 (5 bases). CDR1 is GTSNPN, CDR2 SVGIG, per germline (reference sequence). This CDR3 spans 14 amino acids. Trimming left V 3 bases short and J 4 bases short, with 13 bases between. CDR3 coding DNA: TGTGCCTGGAGGACATGGGGCTCGGGAAACACCATATATTTT. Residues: CAWRTWGSGNTIYF.

The CDR3 DNA is TGTGCCAGCAGTGAGTACGGGGGGATCTCCGGCTACACCTTC. This sequence encodes CASSEYGGISGYTF. This sequence joins TRBV2 and TRBJ1-2, with D maybe TRBD1 (5 bases). The CDR3 has 14 residues. V lost 3 bases and J 8 bases, leaving 16 bases between the germline ends. Germline CDR1 is SNHLY and CDR2 is FYNNEI.

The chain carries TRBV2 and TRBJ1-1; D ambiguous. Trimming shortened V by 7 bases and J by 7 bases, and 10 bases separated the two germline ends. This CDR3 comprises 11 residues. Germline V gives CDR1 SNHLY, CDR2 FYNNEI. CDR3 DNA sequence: TGTGCCAGCATGAACACAGTTGAAGCTTTCTTT. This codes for CASMNTVEAFF.

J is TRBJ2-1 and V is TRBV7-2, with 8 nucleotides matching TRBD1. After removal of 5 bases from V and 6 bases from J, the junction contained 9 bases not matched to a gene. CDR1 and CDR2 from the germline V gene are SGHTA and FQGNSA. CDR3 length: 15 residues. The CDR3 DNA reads TGTGCCAGCAGCCTGGACAGGGCCGTGGGCAATGAGCAGTTCTTC. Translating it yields CASSLDRAVGNEQFF.

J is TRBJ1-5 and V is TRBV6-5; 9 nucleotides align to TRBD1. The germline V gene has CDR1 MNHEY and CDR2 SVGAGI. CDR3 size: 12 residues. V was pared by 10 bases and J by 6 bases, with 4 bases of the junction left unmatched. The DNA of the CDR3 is TGTGCCACCAGGACAGGGGCTCAGCCCCAGCATTTT. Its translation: CATRTGAQPQHF.

Here the CDR3 reads CASSGGQGVYEQYF. The CDR3 nucleotides read TGCGCCAGCAGCGGGGGACAGGGGGTCTACGAGCAGTACTTC. V and J are TRBV5-1 and TRBJ2-7; 11 bases map to TRBD1. Germline assignment: CDR1 SGHRS and CDR2 YFSETQ. CDR3 length: 14 residues. Germline trimming cut 4 bases from V and 3 bases from J; bases unmatched to any gene: 3.

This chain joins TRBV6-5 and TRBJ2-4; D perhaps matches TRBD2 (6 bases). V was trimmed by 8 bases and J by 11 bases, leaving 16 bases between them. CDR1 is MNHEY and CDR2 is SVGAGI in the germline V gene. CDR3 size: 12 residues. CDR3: CASEGLSSFQYF. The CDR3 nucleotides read TGTGCCAGCGAGGGACTTTCTAGTTTTCAGTACTTC.

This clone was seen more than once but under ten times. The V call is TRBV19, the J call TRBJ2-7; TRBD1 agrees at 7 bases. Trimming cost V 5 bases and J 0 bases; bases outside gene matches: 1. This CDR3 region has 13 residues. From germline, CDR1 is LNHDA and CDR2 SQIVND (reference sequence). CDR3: CASSRDSSYEQYF. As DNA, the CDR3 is TGTGCCAGTAGTCGGGACAGCTCCTACGAGCAGTACTTC.

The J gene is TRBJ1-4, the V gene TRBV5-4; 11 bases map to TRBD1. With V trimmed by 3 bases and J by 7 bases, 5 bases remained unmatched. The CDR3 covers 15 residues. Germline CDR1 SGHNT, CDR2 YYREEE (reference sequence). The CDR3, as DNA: TGTGCCAGCAGCTATGCCGGGACAGGGGGTGAAAAACTGTTTTTT. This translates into CASSYAGTGGEKLFF. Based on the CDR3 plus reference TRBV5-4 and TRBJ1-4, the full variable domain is ETGVTQSPTHLIKTRGQQVTLRCSSQSGHNTVSWYQQALGQGPQFIFQYYREEENGRGNFPPRFSGLQFPNYSSELNVNALELDDSALYLCASSYAGTGGEKLFFGSGTQLSVL.

The CDR3 here is CSASRQGLGYEQYF. CDR3 sequence (DNA): TGCAGTGCTAGTAGGCAGGGCCTGGGCTACGAGCAGTACTTC. The chain carries TRBV20-1 and TRBJ2-7; perhaps TRBD1 as D (5 bases). The CDR3 is 14 amino acids. Trimming cost V 3 bases and J 3 bases, with 15 bases left between them. Germline CDR1 and CDR2: DFQATT and SNEGSKA (reference sequence).

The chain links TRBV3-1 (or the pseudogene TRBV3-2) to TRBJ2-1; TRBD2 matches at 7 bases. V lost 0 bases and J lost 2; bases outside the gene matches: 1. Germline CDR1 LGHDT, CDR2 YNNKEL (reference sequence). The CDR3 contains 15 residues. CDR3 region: CASSQEGLPYNEQFF. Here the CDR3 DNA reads TGTGCCAGCAGCCAAGAGGGACTACCCTACAATGAGCAGTTCTTC.

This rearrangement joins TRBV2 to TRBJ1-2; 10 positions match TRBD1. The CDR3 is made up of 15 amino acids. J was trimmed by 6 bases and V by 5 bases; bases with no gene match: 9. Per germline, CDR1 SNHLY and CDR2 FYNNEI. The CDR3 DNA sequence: TGTGCCAGCAGTCAGACAGGGGGCGCTCAGAATGGCTACACCTTC. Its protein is CASSQTGGAQNGYTF.

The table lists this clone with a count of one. In nucleotides, the CDR3 is TGTGCCTGGAGTGCTCGGGACAGCTTCTCCTACGAGCAGTACTTC. It is translated as CAWSARDSFSYEQYF. The rearrangement uses TRBV30 and TRBJ2-7; TRBD1 matches 7 bases. Germline CDR1 reads GTSNPN; CDR2 reads SVGIG (reference sequence). The CDR3 is 15 amino acids. V gave up 1 base and J gave up 0 bases; unmatched junction bases: 6. Complete variable domain (other parts from reference TRBV30 and TRBJ2-7): SQTIHQWPATLVQPVGSPLSLECTVEGTSNPNLYWYRQAAGRGLQLLFYSVGIGQISSEVPQNLSASRPQDRQFILSSKKLLLSDSGFYLCAWSARDSFSYEQYFGPGTRLTVT.

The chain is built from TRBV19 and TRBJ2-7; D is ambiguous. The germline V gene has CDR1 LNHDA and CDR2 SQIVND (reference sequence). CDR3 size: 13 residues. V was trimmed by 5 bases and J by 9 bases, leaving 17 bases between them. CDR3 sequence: CASSAELAKGQYF. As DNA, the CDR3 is TGTGCCAGTAGTGCCGAGTTAGCTAAAGGGCAGTACTTC.

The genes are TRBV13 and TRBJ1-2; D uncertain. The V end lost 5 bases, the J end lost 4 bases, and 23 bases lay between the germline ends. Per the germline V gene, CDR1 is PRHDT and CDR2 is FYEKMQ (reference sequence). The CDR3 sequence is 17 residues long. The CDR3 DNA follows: TGTGCCAGCAGCCCTAGGTCCCTGAGGGATACGGTCTATGGCTACACCTTC. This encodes CASSPRSLRDTVYGYTF. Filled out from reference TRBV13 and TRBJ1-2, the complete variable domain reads AAGVIQSPRHLIKEKRETATLKCYPIPRHDTVYWYQQGPGQDPQFLISFYEKMQSDKGSIPDRFSAQQFSDYHSELNMSSLELGDSALYFCASSPRSLRDTVYGYTFGSGTRLTVV.

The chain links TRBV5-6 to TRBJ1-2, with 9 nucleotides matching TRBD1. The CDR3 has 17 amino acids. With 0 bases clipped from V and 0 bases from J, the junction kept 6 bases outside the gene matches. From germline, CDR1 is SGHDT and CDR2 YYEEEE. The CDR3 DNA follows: TGTGCCAGCAGCTTGGTCACAGGGGGCCCAACTAACTATGGCTACACCTTC. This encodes CASSLVTGGPTNYGYTF.

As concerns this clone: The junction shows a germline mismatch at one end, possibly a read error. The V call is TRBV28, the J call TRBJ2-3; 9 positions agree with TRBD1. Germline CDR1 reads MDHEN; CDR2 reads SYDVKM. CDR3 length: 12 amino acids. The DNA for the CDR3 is TGTGCCAGCAGTCTGGGACAGGGCCGTGCGTCTTTT. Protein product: CASSLGQGRASF.

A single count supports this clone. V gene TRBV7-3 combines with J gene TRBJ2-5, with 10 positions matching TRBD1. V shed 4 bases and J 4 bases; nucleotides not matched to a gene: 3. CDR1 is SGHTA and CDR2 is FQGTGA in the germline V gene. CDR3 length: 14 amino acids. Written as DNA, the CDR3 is TGTGCCAGCAGCTCGACAGGGGGCGGAGAGACCCAGTACTTC. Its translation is CASSSTGGGETQYF. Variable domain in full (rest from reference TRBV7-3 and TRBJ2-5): GAGVSQTPSNKVTEKGKYVELRCDPISGHTALYWYRQSLGQGPEFLIYFQGTGAADDSGLPNDRFFAVRPEGSVSTLKIQRTERGDSAVYLCASSSTGGGETQYFGPGTRLLVL.

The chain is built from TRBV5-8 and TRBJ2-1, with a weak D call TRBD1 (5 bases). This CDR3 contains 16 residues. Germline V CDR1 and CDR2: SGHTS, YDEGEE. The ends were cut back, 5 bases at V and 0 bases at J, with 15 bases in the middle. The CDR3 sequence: CASSLWQDTSYNEQFF. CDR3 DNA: TGTGCCAGCAGTCTGTGGCAGGACACCTCCTACAATGAGCAGTTCTTC.

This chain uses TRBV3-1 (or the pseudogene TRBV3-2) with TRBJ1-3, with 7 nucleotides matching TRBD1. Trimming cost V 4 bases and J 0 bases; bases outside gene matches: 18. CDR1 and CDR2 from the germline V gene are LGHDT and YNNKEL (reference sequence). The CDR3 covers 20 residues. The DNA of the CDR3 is TGTGCCAGCAGCCCCGTCTTCGGGACAGTGAGGGGGAGCTCTGGAAACACCATATATTTT. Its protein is CASSPVFGTVRGSSGNTIYF.

This chain's CDR3 is CASSDGQRVQETQYF. In DNA form, the CDR3 reads TGTGCCAGCAGTGACGGACAGAGAGTACAAGAGACCCAGTACTTC. The chain links TRBV2 to TRBJ2-5; D possibly corresponds to TRBD1 (6 bases). With 3 bases removed from V and 2 bases from J, the gap between germline ends came to 13 bases. The CDR3 contains 15 residues. Per germline, CDR1 SNHLY and CDR2 FYNNEI.

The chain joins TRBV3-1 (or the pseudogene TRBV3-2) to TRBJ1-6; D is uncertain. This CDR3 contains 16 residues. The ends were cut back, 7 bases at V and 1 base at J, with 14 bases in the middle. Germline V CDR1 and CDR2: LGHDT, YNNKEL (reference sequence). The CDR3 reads CASTLGRGSYNSPLHF. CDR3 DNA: TGTGCCAGCACTCTGGGGAGAGGGTCCTATAATTCACCCCTCCACTTT.

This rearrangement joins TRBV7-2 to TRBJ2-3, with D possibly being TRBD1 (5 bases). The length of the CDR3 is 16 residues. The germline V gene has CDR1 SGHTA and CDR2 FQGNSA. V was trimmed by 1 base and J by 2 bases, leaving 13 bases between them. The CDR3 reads CASSLGGAIPTDTQYF. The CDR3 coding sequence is TGTGCCAGCAGCTTAGGGGGCGCAATCCCCACAGATACGCAGTATTTT. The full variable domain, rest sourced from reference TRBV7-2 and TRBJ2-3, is GAGVSQSPSNKVTEKGKDVELRCDPISGHTALYWYRQSLGQGLEFLIYFQGNSAPDKSGLPSDRFSAERTGGSVSTLTIQRTQQEDSAVYLCASSLGGAIPTDTQYFGPGTRLTVL.

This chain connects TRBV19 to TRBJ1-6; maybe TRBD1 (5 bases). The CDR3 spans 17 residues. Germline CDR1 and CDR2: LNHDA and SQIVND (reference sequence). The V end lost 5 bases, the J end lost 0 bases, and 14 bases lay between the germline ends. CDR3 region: CASSDRLGGSYNSPLHF. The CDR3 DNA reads TGTGCCAGTAGTGACCGCTTGGGGGGCTCCTATAATTCACCCCTCCACTTT. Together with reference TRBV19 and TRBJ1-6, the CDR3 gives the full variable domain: DGGITQSPKYLFRKEGQNVTLSCEQNLNHDAMYWYRQDPGQGLRLIYYSQIVNDFQKGDIAEGYSVSREKKESFPLTVTSAQKNPTAFYLCASSDRLGGSYNSPLHFGNGTRLTVT.

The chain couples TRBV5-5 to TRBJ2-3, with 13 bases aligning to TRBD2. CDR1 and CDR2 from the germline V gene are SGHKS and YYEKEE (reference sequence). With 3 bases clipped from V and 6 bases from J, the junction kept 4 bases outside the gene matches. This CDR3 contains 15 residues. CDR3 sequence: CASSSWTSGGDTQYF. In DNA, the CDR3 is TGTGCCAGCAGCTCCTGGACTAGCGGGGGCGATACGCAGTATTTT.

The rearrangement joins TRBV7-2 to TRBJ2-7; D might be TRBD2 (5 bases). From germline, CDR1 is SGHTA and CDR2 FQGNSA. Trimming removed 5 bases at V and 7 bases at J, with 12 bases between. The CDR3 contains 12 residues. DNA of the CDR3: TGTGCCAGCAGCCTCCCGGGGTCGGAGCAGTACTTC. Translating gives CASSLPGSEQYF.

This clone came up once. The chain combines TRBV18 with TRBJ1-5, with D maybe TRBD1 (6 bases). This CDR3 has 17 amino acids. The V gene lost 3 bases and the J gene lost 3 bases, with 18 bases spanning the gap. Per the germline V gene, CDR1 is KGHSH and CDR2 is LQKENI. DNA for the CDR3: TGTGCCAGCTCACCTAAAATACCCCGGGACAACAATCAGCCCCAGCATTTT. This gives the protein CASSPKIPRDNNQPQHF.

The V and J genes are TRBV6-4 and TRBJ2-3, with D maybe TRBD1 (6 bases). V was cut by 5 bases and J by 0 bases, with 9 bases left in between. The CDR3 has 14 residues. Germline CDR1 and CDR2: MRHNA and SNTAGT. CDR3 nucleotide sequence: TGTGCCAGCAGTCAGGGGCCTAGCACAGATACGCAGTATTTT. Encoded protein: CASSQGPSTDTQYF.